This T cell receptor beta chain was captured in a study of cytomegalovirus exposure and HLA in healthy donors. This clone was seen a single time. Antigen unknown. Study outcomes and limitations: Productive status was seen about 87% or about 30% of the time for most TCR beta V segments in an earlier analysis.

The primer mix had 60 Vbeta and 13 Jbeta primers. Clones were read by immunoSEQ multiplex PCR, and TCRdb kept only the in-frame ones, dropping some. The table has under 150,000 clones, nearly 80% seen once. The CDR3 runs 11 residues. The V gene lost 8 bases and the J gene lost 5 bases, with 9 bases spanning the gap. Germline loops: CDR1 WSHSY, CDR2 SAAADI. Sequenced input: PBMCs. The rearrangement joins TRBV10-2 to TRBJ2-5; possibly TRBD2 for D (6 bases). The sequence came from a male donor in good health and CMV-seronegative. The CDR3 loop is CASSEGETQYF. In DNA form, the CDR3 reads TGCGCCAGCTCGGAGGGGGAGACCCAGTACTTC.